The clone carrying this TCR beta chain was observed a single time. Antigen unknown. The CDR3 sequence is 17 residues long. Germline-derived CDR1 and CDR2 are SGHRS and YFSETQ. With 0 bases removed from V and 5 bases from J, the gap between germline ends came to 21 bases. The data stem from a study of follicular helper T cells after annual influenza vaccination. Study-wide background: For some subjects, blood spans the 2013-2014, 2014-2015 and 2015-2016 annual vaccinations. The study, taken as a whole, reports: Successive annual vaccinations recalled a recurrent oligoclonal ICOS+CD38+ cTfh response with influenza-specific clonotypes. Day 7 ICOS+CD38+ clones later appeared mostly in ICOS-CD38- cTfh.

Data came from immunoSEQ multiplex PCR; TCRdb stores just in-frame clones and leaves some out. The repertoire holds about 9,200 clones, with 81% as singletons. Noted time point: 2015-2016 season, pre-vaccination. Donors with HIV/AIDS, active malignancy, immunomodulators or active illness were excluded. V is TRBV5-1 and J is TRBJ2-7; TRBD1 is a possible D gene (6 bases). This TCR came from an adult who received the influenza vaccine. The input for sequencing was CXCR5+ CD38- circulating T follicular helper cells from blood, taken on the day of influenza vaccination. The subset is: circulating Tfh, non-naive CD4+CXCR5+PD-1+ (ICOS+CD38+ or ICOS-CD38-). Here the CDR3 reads CASSLGGGAPPFDEQYF. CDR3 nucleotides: TGCGCCAGCAGCTTGGGTGGGGGCGCCCCCCCCTTCGACGAGCAGTACTTC. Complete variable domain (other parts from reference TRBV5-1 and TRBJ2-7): KAGVTQTPRYLIKTRGQQVTLSCSPISGHRSVSWYQQTPGQGLQFLFEYFSETQRNKGNFPGRFSGRQFSNSRSEMNVSTLELGDSALYLCASSLGGGAPPFDEQYFGPGTRLTVT.